The sequence of this T cell receptor (beta chain) was determined in a study of memory CD4+ T cells and cytomegalovirus serostatus. The overall study: Of the healthy Belgian adults, fewer than 10 were CMV seropositive and about two dozen seronegative.

Trimming cost V 5 bases and J 0 bases; bases outside gene matches: 6. CDR1 is SGHTA, CDR2 FQGNSA, per germline. The CDR3 consists of 17 residues. Clones were sequenced by immunoSEQ multiplex PCR, and TCRdb holds only the in-frame ones, with some missing. The sample carries 30,000 to 40,000 clones, about three quarters recorded once. Study-wide results and limits: Of approximately 160 reported CMV TCRbeta sequences, under 70 were found in memory CD4+ repertoires.

Single viable CD3+CD4+CD8-CD45RO+ cells were sorted as the memory CD4+ T cells. Serum IgG to CMV pp150, pp28, p38 and p52 defined serostatus. CD4+ T cells were isolated by positive magnetic selection. With regard to this clone: The antigen remains unidentified.

The receptor's source is an adult in good health and CMV-seronegative. Some clones in this sample may be carry-over from other donors' samples. Specimen: memory CD4+ T cells from blood. The rearrangement joins TRBV7-2 to TRBJ1-6; 8 nucleotides agree with TRBD1. CDR3 sequence: CASSPRTGSSYNSPLHF. The CDR3 nucleotides read TGTGCCAGCAGCCCCCGGACAGGGAGCTCCTATAATTCACCCCTCCACTTT. Full variable domain (outside the CDR3, taken from reference TRBV7-2 and TRBJ1-6): GAGVSQSPSNKVTEKGKDVELRCDPISGHTALYWYRQSLGQGLEFLIYFQGNSAPDKSGLPSDRFSAERTGGSVSTLTIQRTQQEDSAVYLCASSPRTGSSYNSPLHFGNGTRLTVT.